The 26 T cell receptor beta chains listed next were all sequenced from one sample in a study of blood T cell repertoires in COVID-19. Method: immunoSEQ multiplex PCR; TCRdb's copy keeps in-frame clones and lacks some. The sample holds around 95,000 clones, around 90% seen once. Sequenced input: peripheral blood. These receptors were collected from a human donor in a cohort sampled during active COVID-19.

The V call is TRBV10-2, the J call TRBJ2-1, with 11 bases aligning to TRBD2. CDR3 size: 20 residues. The junction had 17 bases not matched to a gene; V was cut back by 7 bases and J by 0 bases. Germline V gene data show CDR1 as WSHSY and CDR2 as SAAADI. CDR3 amino acids: CASKSLELAGARGSYNEQFF. CDR3 nucleotide sequence: TGCGCCAGCAAAAGTCTGGAACTAGCGGGAGCTAGGGGCTCCTACAATGAGCAGTTCTTC.

This clone was seen once. The rearrangement uses TRBV5-1 and TRBJ2-7; 10 positions match TRBD2. In germline, CDR1 is SGHRS, CDR2 YFSETQ. After removal of 0 bases from V and 2 bases from J, the junction contained 8 bases not matched to a gene. CDR3 size: 17 residues. The CDR3 is CASSLAQTLAGAYEQYF. In DNA, the CDR3 is TGCGCCAGCAGCTTGGCCCAGACGCTAGCGGGAGCCTACGAGCAGTACTTC.

This chain uses TRBV19 with TRBJ2-7; TRBD2 matches at 8 bases. The V and J ends lost 2 bases and 2 bases, in that order; junction bases with no gene match: 5. The CDR3 totals 15 residues. CDR1 and CDR2 (germline): LNHDA, SQIVND (reference sequence). CDR3 coding DNA: TGTGCCAGTAGTATAAGCGGGAGTAACCCCTACGAGCAGTACTTC. As protein: CASSISGSNPYEQYF.

The chain joins TRBV21-1 to TRBJ1-4; the table assigns TRBD1, which was not confirmed against the DNA. TRBV21-1 is recorded as a pseudogene. The length of the CDR3 is 11 residues. CDR3 DNA sequence: TGTGCCAGCAACAAGACAGGGGGGTCGTTTTTT. Translated, it gives CASNKTGGSFF.

The genes are TRBV30 and TRBJ2-3; 8 nucleotides align to TRBD2. CDR1 and CDR2 from the germline V gene are GTSNPN and SVGIG (reference sequence). The CDR3 spans 14 residues. V trimming: 0 bases; J trimming: 5 bases; junction bases outside the gene matches: 4. This chain's CDR3 is CAWSVGAGGDTQYF. The CDR3 DNA reads as TGTGCCTGGAGTGTAGGGGCGGGGGGAGATACGCAGTATTTT.

The gene calls are TRBV7-2 and TRBJ2-2, with D possibly matching TRBD2 (6 bases). The CDR3 has 14 residues. V shed 6 bases and J shed 2 bases, with 10 bases lying between them. Germline V gives CDR1 SGHTA, CDR2 FQGNSA. The CDR3 nucleotides read TGTGCCAGCAGTCGGGACTCTAACACCGGGGAGCTGTTTTTT. Translated, it gives CASSRDSNTGELFF. Full variable domain (rest looked up from reference TRBV7-2 and TRBJ2-2): GAGVSQSPSNKVTEKGKDVELRCDPISGHTALYWYRQSLGQGLEFLIYFQGNSAPDKSGLPSDRFSAERTGGSVSTLTIQRTQQEDSAVYLCASSRDSNTGELFFGEGSRLTVL.

The chain carries TRBV18 and TRBJ1-2, with 7 bases aligning to TRBD1. Germline V CDR1 and CDR2: KGHSH, LQKENI. J gave up 5 bases and V 3 bases, and 3 bases lay outside the gene matches. The CDR3 spans 13 residues. CDR3 in DNA: TGTGCCAGCTCACCCGGGACAGCATATGGCTACACCTTC. This gives the protein CASSPGTAYGYTF. Full variable domain (missing parts from reference TRBV18 and TRBJ1-2): NAGVMQNPRHLVRRRGQEARLRCSPMKGHSHVYWYRQLPEEGLKFMVYLQKENIIDESGMPKERFSAEFPKEGPSILRIQQVVRGDSAAYFCASSPGTAYGYTFGSGTRLTVV.

The chain uses TRBV5-5 and TRBJ1-5; no clear D. The CDR3 has 15 amino acids. Germline V gene lookup returns CDR1 SGHKS and CDR2 YYEKEE (reference sequence). Trimming took 3 bases from V and 1 from J, leaving 11 bases between them. CDR3 coding DNA: TGTGCCAGCAGCTCCATCGGGGAGAGCAATCAGCCCCAGCATTTT. Protein sequence: CASSSIGESNQPQHF.

The chain couples TRBV29-1 to TRBJ1-1; 10 positions agree with TRBD1. CDR1 is SQVTM, CDR2 ANQGSEA, per germline. The V and J ends lost 4 bases and 4 bases, in that order; junction bases with no gene match: 3. This CDR3 has 13 residues. CDR3 loop: CSVGQGASTEAFF. CDR3 bases: TGCAGCGTTGGACAGGGGGCGAGCACTGAAGCTTTCTTT.

This clone appeared a single time. This chain connects TRBV9 to TRBJ2-5; TRBD2 matches at 13 bases. The germline V gene has CDR1 SGDLS and CDR2 YYNGEE. With 0 bases clipped from V and 4 bases from J, the junction kept 3 bases outside the gene matches. CDR3 length: 16 residues. DNA for the CDR3: TGTGCCAGCAGCGTAGGACTAGCGGGAGGAGGAGAGACCCAGTACTTC. Residues: CASSVGLAGGGETQYF.

DNA of the CDR3: TGTGCCAGCAGTTACGGGACAGTCTCCCCGGGCCAGCATTTT. Its protein product is CASSYGTVSPGQHF. The chain uses TRBV6-2 or TRBV6-3 and TRBJ1-5, with 7 bases that match TRBD1. Germline CDR1 MNHEY, CDR2 SVGEGT. This CDR3 spans 14 amino acids. Trimming took 2 bases from V and 12 from J; bases not matched to a gene: 10.

The chain's CDR3 is CASRSLEGFQPQHF. The CDR3 DNA reads as TGTGCCAGCAGAAGTTTGGAGGGATTTCAGCCCCAGCATTTT. The rearrangement joins TRBV27 to TRBJ1-5; D not resolved. The V and J ends lost 6 bases and 6 bases respectively, with 15 bases between them. Germline V lookup: CDR1 MNHEY, CDR2 SMNVEV (reference sequence). CDR3 size: 14 residues.

The V gene is TRBV19, the J gene TRBJ1-1, with a weak D call TRBD1 (6 bases). Germline V lookup: CDR1 LNHDA, CDR2 SQIVND (reference sequence). V was trimmed by 4 bases and J by 6 bases, leaving 9 bases between them. The CDR3 is 12 residues long. The CDR3: CASSNRVSEAFF. CDR3 bases: TGTGCCAGTAGTAACAGGGTTTCTGAAGCTTTCTTT. The full variable domain, rest sourced from reference TRBV19 and TRBJ1-1, is DGGITQSPKYLFRKEGQNVTLSCEQNLNHDAMYWYRQDPGQGLRLIYYSQIVNDFQKGDIAEGYSVSREKKESFPLTVTSAQKNPTAFYLCASSNRVSEAFFGQGTRLTVV.

The chain is built from TRBV2 and TRBJ2-3, with TRBD2 matching over 10 bases. This CDR3 is 19 amino acids long. The V segment lost 6 bases and the J segment 2 bases; nucleotides outside the gene matches: 17. Germline values: CDR1 SNHLY, CDR2 FYNNEI. The CDR3 region has the DNA TGTGCCAGCAGGACGTTCCCGCGCAGGACTAGCGGATTCACAGATACGCAGTATTTT. Amino acid sequence: CASRTFPRRTSGFTDTQYF.

The chain employs TRBV5-1 and TRBJ2-2, with 8 bases lining up with TRBD2. Trimming at V came to 5 bases and at J to 2 bases, leaving 2 bases not matched to a gene. Looked up from germline, CDR1 is SGHRS and CDR2 is YFSETQ. There are 14 residues in the CDR3. The CDR3 spells CASSLAGNTGELFF. CDR3 DNA: TGCGCCAGCAGTCTAGCGGGTAACACCGGGGAGCTGTTTTTT.

This clone was seen just once. The chain joins TRBV3-1 (or the pseudogene TRBV3-2) to TRBJ1-3; a weak D match, TRBD1 (6 bases). Trimming stripped 0 bases from V and 4 bases from J, with 16 bases between. CDR1 is LGHDT, CDR2 YNNKEL, per germline (reference sequence). This CDR3 is 17 amino acids long. CDR3 DNA: TGTGCCAGCAGCCAAGATTTTAATACAGGGAGAGGAAACACCATATATTTT. It translates to CASSQDFNTGRGNTIYF.

The V gene is TRBV28, the J gene TRBJ2-3; TRBD1 agrees at 9 bases. V was clipped by 6 bases and J by 4 bases; unmatched bases: 8. This CDR3 comprises 15 residues. The germline V gene has CDR1 MDHEN and CDR2 SYDVKM. The CDR3 reads CASSEQGARADTQYF. CDR3 nucleotides: TGTGCCAGCAGCGAACAGGGGGCGCGTGCAGATACGCAGTATTTT.

The chain has TRBV3-1 (or the pseudogene TRBV3-2) and TRBJ1-5; D unclear. The V and J ends lost 4 bases and 1 base respectively, with 11 bases between them. This CDR3 has 15 amino acids. Germline loops: CDR1 LGHDT, CDR2 YNNKEL (reference sequence). This chain's CDR3 is CASSREVGSNQPQHF. The CDR3, as DNA: TGTGCCAGCAGCCGAGAGGTTGGCAGCAATCAGCCCCAGCATTTT.

The rearrangement joins TRBV18 to TRBJ2-1; 9 nucleotides line up with TRBD1. CDR1 and CDR2 (germline): KGHSH, LQKENI. V dropped 0 bases and J dropped 9; count of bases not matched to a gene: 9. This CDR3 contains 16 residues. CDR3 sequence: CASSPPGQGRGTEQFF. CDR3 in DNA: TGTGCCAGCTCACCACCGGGACAGGGTCGTGGTACTGAGCAGTTCTTC.

The V gene is TRBV7-3, the J gene TRBJ2-1; D remains ambiguous. The V gene's germline CDR1 is SGHTA and CDR2 FQGTGA. The CDR3 spans 13 residues. The V and J ends lost 5 bases and 6 bases respectively, with 11 bases between them. The CDR3 loop is CASSLTEINEQFF. The CDR3 region has the DNA TGTGCCAGCAGCCTCACCGAGATCAATGAGCAGTTCTTC. Full variable domain (outside the CDR3, taken from reference TRBV7-3 and TRBJ2-1): GAGVSQTPSNKVTEKGKYVELRCDPISGHTALYWYRQSLGQGPEFLIYFQGTGAADDSGLPNDRFFAVRPEGSVSTLKIQRTERGDSAVYLCASSLTEINEQFFGPGTRLTVL.

In this sample, this clone turned up once. The rearrangement uses TRBV7-8 and TRBJ2-7, with 9 bases that match TRBD1. After removal of 1 base from V and 2 bases from J, the junction contained 0 bases not matched to a gene. This CDR3 comprises 14 residues. Germline lookup yields CDR1 SGHVS and CDR2 FQNEAQ. This CDR3 is CASSLGTGAYEQYF. The CDR3 DNA reads as TGTGCCAGCAGCTTAGGGACAGGGGCCTACGAGCAGTACTTC.

The gene calls are TRBV11-2 and TRBJ2-1; 7 bases fit TRBD1. The CDR3 covers 15 residues. The germline V gene has CDR1 SGHAT and CDR2 FQNNGV. V lost 3 bases and J lost 4; bases outside the gene matches: 6. The CDR3 DNA reads as TGTGCCAGCAGCTTCCCTGGGACAGTTTACAATGAGCAGTTCTTC. Protein sequence: CASSFPGTVYNEQFF.

This chain joins TRBV4-3 and TRBJ2-1; possibly TRBD1 for D (6 bases). Germline V lookup: CDR1 LGHNA, CDR2 YSLEER. Trimming left V 0 bases short and J 4 bases short, with 13 bases between. The CDR3 loop spans 16 amino acids. The CDR3 DNA is TGCGCCAGCAGCCAAGATCTAGGGACAACTTACAATGAGCAGTTCTTC. This sequence encodes CASSQDLGTTYNEQFF.

The gene calls are TRBV5-4 and TRBJ2-7; 8 bases are shared with TRBD1. CDR3 length equals 13 residues. V was clipped by 8 bases and J by 3 bases; unmatched bases: 7. Per germline, CDR1 SGHNT and CDR2 YYREEE (reference sequence). As DNA, the CDR3 is TGTGCCAGTGGACAGGGACCTGACTACGAGCAGTACTTC. Translation: CASGQGPDYEQYF.

The chain joins TRBV6-6 to TRBJ1-5; no firm D call. The CDR3 sequence is 14 residues long. Germline assignment: CDR1 MNHNY and CDR2 SVGAGI (reference sequence). Trimming left V 6 bases short and J 0 bases short, with 9 bases between. CDR3 coding DNA: TGTGCCAGCAGCGCGCAAGATAGCAATCAGCCCCAGCATTTT. This sequence encodes CASSAQDSNQPQHF.

This clone was seen a few times. The V gene is TRBV6-5, the J gene TRBJ2-1; 7 bases are a match to TRBD1. The CDR3 totals 13 residues. Per germline, CDR1 MNHEY and CDR2 SVGAGI. Germline trimming cut 6 bases from V and 8 bases from J; bases unmatched to any gene: 7. The DNA of the CDR3 is TGTGCCAGCAGGACGACAGGGAGAGATGAGCAGTTCTTC. This encodes CASRTTGRDEQFF.